A single sample gave rise to the 3 T cell receptor beta chains below, sequenced in a study of T cell changes during pregnancy in multiple sclerosis. TCRdb's table, derived via immunoSEQ multiplex PCR, lists solely in-frame clones and lacks some. The sample contains approximately 89,000 clones, 94% of which appear only once. The material was peripheral blood, obtained in the third trimester of pregnancy. The source is a female donor with multiple sclerosis, enrolled in a pregnancy study.

This chain links TRBV19 with TRBJ2-3, with D unclear. Germline loops: CDR1 LNHDA, CDR2 SQIVND (reference sequence). The CDR3 runs 18 residues. V was trimmed by 1 base and J by 2 bases, leaving 19 bases between them. CDR3 coding DNA: TGTGCCAGTAGTATAGGACTGTCTTGGCGGTCGTACACAGATACGCAGTATTTT. Encoded protein: CASSIGLSWRSYTDTQYF.

The rearrangement joins TRBV15 to TRBJ2-2; D might be TRBD1 (6 bases). The V end was cut by 6 bases, the J end by 2 bases, with 13 bases between. Per the germline V gene, CDR1 is LNHNV and CDR2 is YYDKDF (reference sequence). This CDR3 comprises 15 residues. The CDR3 DNA reads as TGTGCCACCAGGTTTGGGACACTCAACACCGGGGAGCTGTTTTTT. It is translated as CATRFGTLNTGELFF.

The V gene is TRBV27, the J gene TRBJ2-7, with TRBD2 as a possible D gene (6 bases). CDR1 and CDR2 (germline): MNHEY, SMNVEV (reference sequence). V was clipped by 4 bases and J by 5 bases, with 15 bases between them. This CDR3 is 14 amino acids long. CDR3 region: CASSWRDQSDEQYF. The CDR3 DNA reads as TGTGCCAGCAGTTGGCGGGATCAGTCAGACGAGCAGTACTTC.